Described below is a single T cell receptor beta chain sequence and its context. The antigen is undetermined. Clones were sequenced by immunoSEQ multiplex PCR, and TCRdb holds only the in-frame ones, with some missing. The data contain around 140,000 clones, roughly 89% of them seen just once; the ten biggest clones take up around 5%. This sample is drawn from a study of Ad26.COV2.S vaccination and SARS-CoV-2 variants. Whole-study findings and limits: It was vaccine recipients, not placebo recipients, who had the higher spike-specific TCR breadth. Participants given vaccine showed non-spike TCR breadth similar to that of placebo recipients. Measures of TCR breadth and depth may have fallen short of total T cell responses.

Germline values: CDR1 SGHNT, CDR2 YYREEE (reference sequence). This CDR3 spans 15 amino acids. Trimming removed 0 bases at V and 0 bases at J, with 8 bases between. The source is a human donor who had recovered from COVID-19. This rearrangement joins TRBV5-4 to TRBJ2-3; either TRBD1 or TRBD2 may supply D (6 bases each). This material consisted of peripheral blood, taken after recovery from COVID-19. CDR3 sequence (DNA): TGTGCCAGCAGCTTGGGGGGGGCCAGCACAGATACGCAGTATTTT. Translation: CASSLGGASTDTQYF.